This T cell receptor (beta chain) originates from a study of blood T cells in healthy people across ages. Across the whole study: There was about one barcoded beta molecule captured by template switching per two T cells. Broader study findings: Among long-lived donors, naive CD4+ cells were more numerous and diversity higher than in aged donors.

Primers used in a second PCR of about 7 to 12 cycles were a sample-barcoded 5' primer and a J-beta primer mix. A minimum of 2.5 million CDR3-containing paired-end reads was obtained for each sample. TCRdb reprocessed the 5' RACE reads via MiXCR and lists one record per CDR3 protein. The repertoire consists of hundreds of thousands of distinct CDR3 sequences, with about 52% occurring once and the leading ten covering 25% to 35%. Trimming pared 1 base from V and 3 bases from J, leaving 10 bases between. Germline-derived CDR1 and CDR2 are SQVTM and ANQGSEA. The CDR3 loop spans 13 amino acids. Isolating PBMCs gave at least 6 million of these cells per sample. This clonotype was counted between two and nine times. What it binds is not known.

This TCR derives from a woman aged 60-70 years in good health. The chain carries TRBV29-1 and TRBJ2-7; D may be TRBD2 (5 bases). The sample was blood. CDR3 nucleotides: TGCAGCGTTGAAGTTTCCGGGGACTACGAGCAGTACTTC. This translates into CSVEVSGDYEQYF.